Sequencing of this TCR beta chain was carried out in a study of T cells in localized non-small cell lung cancer. Whole-study results and caveats: Because sequencing included only one region (of the tumor), heterogeneity remains possible.

The method was immunoSEQ multiplex PCR; TCRdb's version includes in-frame clones alone and lacks a portion of them. In the table there are about 28,000 clones, around 91% of which are singletons. Regarding this clone: Its matching antigen is unknown.

The CDR3 is 17 residues long. CDR1 and CDR2 (germline): MNHNS, SASEGT. V lost 2 bases, J lost 0 bases, and 7 bases stayed unmatched. The origin of this receptor is a woman aged 40 to 75 with stage I lung adenocarcinoma. Source: peripheral blood, taken before any cancer treatment. This sequence joins TRBV6-1 and TRBJ2-4, with 7 nucleotides matching TRBD1. The DNA of the CDR3 is TGTGCCAGCAGTGAATTTAGAACAGGGGTAGCCAAAAACATTCAGTACTTC. Translating gives CASSEFRTGVAKNIQYF.